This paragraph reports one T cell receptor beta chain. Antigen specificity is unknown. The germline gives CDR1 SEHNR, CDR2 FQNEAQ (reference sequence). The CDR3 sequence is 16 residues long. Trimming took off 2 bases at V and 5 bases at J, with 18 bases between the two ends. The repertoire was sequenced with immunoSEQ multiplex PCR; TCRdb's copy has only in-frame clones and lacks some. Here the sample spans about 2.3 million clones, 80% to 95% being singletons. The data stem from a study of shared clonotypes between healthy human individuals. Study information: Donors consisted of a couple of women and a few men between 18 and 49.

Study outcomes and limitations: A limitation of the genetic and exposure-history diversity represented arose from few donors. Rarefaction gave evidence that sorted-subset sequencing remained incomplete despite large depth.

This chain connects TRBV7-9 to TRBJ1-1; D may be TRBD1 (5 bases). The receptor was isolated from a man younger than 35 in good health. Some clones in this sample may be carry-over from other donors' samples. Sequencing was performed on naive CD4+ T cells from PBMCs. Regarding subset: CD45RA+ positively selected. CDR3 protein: CASSLSGARLGTEAFF. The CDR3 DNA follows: TGTGCCAGCAGCTTAAGTGGGGCGAGGTTGGGGACTGAAGCTTTCTTT.